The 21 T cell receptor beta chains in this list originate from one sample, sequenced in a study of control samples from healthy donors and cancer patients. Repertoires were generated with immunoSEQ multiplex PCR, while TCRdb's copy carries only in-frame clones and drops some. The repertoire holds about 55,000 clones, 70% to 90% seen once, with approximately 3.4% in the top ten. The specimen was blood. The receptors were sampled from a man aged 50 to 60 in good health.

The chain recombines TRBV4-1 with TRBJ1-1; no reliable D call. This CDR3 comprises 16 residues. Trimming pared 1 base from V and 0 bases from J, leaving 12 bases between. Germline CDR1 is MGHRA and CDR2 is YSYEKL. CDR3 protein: CASSQVLDSLNTEAFF. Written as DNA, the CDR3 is TGCGCCAGCAGCCAAGTACTAGACTCCTTGAACACTGAAGCTTTCTTT.

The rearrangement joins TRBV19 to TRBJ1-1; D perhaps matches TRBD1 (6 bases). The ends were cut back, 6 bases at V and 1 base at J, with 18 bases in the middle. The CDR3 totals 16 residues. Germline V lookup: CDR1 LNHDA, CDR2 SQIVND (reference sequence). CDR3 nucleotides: TGTGCCAGTAGACTCAGACAGGCTACATCGAACACTGAAGCTTTCTTT. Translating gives CASRLRQATSNTEAFF.

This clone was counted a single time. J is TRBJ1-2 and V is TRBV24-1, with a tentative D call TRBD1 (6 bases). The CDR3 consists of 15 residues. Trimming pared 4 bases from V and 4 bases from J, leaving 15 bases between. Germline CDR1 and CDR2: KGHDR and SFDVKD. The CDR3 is CATSEPRGNSYGYTF. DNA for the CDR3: TGTGCCACCAGTGAACCCAGGGGAAATTCCTATGGCTACACCTTC.

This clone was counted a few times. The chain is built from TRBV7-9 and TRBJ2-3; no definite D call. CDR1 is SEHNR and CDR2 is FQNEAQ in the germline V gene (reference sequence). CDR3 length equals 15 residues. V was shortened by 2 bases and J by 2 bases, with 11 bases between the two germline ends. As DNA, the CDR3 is TGTGCCAGCAGCTTAAGTGGACGGACCACAGATACGCAGTATTTT. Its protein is CASSLSGRTTDTQYF.

This chain's CDR3 is CASSQDLGTDTQYF. The CDR3 bases are TGCGCCAGCAGCCAAGATTTGGGCACAGATACGCAGTATTTT. V gene TRBV4-3 combines with J gene TRBJ2-3; D is ambiguous. The CDR3 loop spans 14 amino acids. Germline values: CDR1 LGHNA, CDR2 YSLEER. V lost 0 bases and J lost 1, with 5 bases in between.

CDR3 sequence: CARRRGEGAHEQYF. As DNA, the CDR3 is TGTGCCCGCCGCCGGGGGGAGGGGGCCCACGAGCAGTACTTC. The chain carries TRBV9 and TRBJ2-7; either TRBD1 or TRBD2 may fit D (7 bases each). Germline CDR1 SGDLS, CDR2 YYNGEE. The CDR3 totals 14 residues. With 10 bases removed from V and 5 bases from J, the gap between germline ends came to 22 bases.

CDR3 nucleotides: TGTGCCAGCAGCTTAGGGGGAGGGGGATTCTCCTATAATTCACCCCTCCACTTT. Amino acids: CASSLGGGGFSYNSPLHF. This chain joins TRBV13 and TRBJ1-6, with D tentatively TRBD1 (6 bases). The CDR3 consists of 18 residues. V lost 0 bases and J 0 bases, leaving 12 bases between the germline ends. Germline lookup yields CDR1 PRHDT and CDR2 FYEKMQ (reference sequence).

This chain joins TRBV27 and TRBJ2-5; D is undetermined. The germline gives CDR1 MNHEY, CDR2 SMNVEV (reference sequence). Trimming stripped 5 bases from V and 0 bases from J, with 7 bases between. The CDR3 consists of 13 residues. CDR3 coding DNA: TGTGCCAGCAGTATTACGTACCAAGAGACCCAGTACTTC. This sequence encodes CASSITYQETQYF.

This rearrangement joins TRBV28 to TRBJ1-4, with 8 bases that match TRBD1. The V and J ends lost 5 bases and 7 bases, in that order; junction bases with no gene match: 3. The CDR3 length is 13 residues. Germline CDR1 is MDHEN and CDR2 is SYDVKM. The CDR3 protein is CASSQGASEKLFF. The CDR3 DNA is TGTGCCAGCAGTCAGGGGGCGAGTGAAAAACTGTTTTTT.

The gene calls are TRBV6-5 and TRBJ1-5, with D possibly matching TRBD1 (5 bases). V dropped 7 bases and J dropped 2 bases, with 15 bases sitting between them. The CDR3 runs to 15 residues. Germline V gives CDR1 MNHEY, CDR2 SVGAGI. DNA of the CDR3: TGTGCCAGCATCGGGGGTGGGGGAGGCAATCAGCCCCAGCATTTT. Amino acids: CASIGGGGGNQPQHF.

The chain's CDR3 is CAISESDQPQHF. The CDR3 nucleotides read TGTGCCATCAGTGAGTCAGATCAGCCCCAGCATTTT. J is TRBJ1-5 and V is TRBV10-3; D call uncertain. Trimming pared 0 bases from V and 5 bases from J, leaving 2 bases between. The CDR3 is 12 residues long. Looked up from germline, CDR1 is ENHRY and CDR2 is SYGVKD.

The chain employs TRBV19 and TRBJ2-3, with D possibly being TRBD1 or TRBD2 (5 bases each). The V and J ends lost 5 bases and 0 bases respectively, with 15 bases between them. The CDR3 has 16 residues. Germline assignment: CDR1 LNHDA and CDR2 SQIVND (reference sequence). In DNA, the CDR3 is TGTGCCAGTAGTTCCGGGACCTACTCTAGCACAGATACGCAGTATTTT. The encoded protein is CASSSGTYSSTDTQYF.

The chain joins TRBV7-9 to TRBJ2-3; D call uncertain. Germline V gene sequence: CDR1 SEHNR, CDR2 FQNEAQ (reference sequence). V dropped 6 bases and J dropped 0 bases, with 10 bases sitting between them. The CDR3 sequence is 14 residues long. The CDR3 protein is CASRQTLSTDTQYF. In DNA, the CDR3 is TGTGCCAGCAGGCAGACTCTTAGCACAGATACGCAGTATTTT.

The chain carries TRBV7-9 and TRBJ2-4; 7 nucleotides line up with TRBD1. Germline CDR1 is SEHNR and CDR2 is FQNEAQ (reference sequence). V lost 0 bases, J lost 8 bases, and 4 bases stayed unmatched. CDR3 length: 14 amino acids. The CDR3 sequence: CASSLAAQGDIQYF. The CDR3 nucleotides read TGTGCCAGCAGCTTAGCCGCCCAGGGGGACATTCAGTACTTC.

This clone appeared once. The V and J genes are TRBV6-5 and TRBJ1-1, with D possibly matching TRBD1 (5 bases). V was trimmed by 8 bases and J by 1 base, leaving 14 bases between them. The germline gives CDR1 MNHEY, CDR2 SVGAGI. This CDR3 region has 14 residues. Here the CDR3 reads CASRFGTGNTEAFF. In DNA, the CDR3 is TGTGCCAGCCGTTTTGGGACGGGGAACACTGAAGCTTTCTTT.

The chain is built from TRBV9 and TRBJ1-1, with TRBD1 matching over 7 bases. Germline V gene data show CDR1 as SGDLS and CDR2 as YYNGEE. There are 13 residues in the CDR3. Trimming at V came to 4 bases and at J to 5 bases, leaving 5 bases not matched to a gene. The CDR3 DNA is TGTGCCAGCAGCACAGGGGCTGGGACTGAAGCTTTCTTT. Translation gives CASSTGAGTEAFF.

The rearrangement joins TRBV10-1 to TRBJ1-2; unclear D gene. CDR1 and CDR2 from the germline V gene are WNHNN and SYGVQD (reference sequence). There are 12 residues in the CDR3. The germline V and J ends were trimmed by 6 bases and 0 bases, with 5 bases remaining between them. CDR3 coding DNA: TGCGCCAGCAGCGACTCTAACTATGGCTACACCTTC. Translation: CASSDSNYGYTF.

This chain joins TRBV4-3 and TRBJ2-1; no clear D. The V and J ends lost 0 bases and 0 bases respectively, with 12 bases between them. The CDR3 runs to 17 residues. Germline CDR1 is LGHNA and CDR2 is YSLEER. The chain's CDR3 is CASSQDSNGPSYNEQFF. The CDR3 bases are TGCGCCAGCAGCCAAGATAGTAACGGCCCCTCCTACAATGAGCAGTTCTTC.

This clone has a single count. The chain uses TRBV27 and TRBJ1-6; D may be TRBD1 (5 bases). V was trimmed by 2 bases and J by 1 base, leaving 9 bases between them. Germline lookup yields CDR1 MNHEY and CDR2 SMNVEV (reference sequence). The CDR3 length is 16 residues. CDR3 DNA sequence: TGTGCCAGCAGTTTACGGCGGGGGTCCTATAATTCACCCCTCCACTTT. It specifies CASSLRRGSYNSPLHF.

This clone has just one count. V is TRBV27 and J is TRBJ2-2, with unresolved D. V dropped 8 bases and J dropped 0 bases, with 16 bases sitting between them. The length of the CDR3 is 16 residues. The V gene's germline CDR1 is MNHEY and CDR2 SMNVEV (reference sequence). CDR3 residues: CASHVRTAANTGELFF. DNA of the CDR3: TGTGCCAGCCACGTACGGACGGCAGCGAACACCGGGGAGCTGTTTTTT.

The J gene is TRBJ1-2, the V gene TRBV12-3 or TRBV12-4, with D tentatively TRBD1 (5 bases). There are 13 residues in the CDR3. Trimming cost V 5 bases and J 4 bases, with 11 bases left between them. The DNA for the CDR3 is TGTGCCAGCAGTCCCGACAGAGTCTATGGCTACACCTTC. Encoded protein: CASSPDRVYGYTF.